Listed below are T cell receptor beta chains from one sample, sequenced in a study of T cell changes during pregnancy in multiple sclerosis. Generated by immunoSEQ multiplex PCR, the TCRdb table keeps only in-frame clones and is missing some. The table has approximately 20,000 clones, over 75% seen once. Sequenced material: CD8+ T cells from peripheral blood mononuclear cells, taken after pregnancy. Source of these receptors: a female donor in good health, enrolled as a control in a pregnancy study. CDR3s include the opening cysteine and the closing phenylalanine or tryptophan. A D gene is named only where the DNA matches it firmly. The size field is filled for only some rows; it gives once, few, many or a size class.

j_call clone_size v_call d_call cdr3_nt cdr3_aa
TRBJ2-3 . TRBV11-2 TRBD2 TGTGCCACTTCGAGCGGGGGGGCGGGCTCCTACGGTAGCACAGATACGCAGTATTTT CATSSGGAGSYGSTDTQYF
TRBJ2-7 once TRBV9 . TGTGCCAGCAGCGCCGGGACATCCCCGAATGCGCAGTACTTC CASSAGTSPNAQYF
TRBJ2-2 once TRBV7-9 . TGTGCCAGCAGCCCCCACGGGACCGGGGAGCTGTTTTTT CASSPHGTGELFF
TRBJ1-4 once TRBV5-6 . TGTGCCAGCAGCTCCAACTTGGGCGAAAAACTGTTTTTT CASSSNLGEKLFF
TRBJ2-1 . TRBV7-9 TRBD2 TGTGCCAGCAGCATGACTAGCGGGGGGTTTGAGCAGTTCTTC CASSMTSGGFEQFF
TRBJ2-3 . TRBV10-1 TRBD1 TGCGCCGGGGACAGGGGGAGCACAGATACGCAGTATTTT CAGDRGSTDTQYF
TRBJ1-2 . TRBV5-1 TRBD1 TGCGCCAGCAGCTTGGCCGGACAGGACGTAAACTATGGCTACACCTTC CASSLAGQDVNYGYTF
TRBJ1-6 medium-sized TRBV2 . TGTGCCAGCAGTGAGTCAGGGTACGTGGATTCACCCCTCCACTTT CASSESGYVDSPLHF
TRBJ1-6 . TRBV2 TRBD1 TGTGCCAGCCCCCGGGACAGAAATTCACCCCTCCACTTT CASPRDRNSPLHF
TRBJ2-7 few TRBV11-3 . TGTGCCAGCAGCCCGACCCCAGGGTCTTACGAGCAGTACTTC CASSPTPGSYEQYF
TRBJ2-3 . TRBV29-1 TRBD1 TGCAGCCAAGAGACAGGGGACACAGATACGCAGTATTTT CSQETGDTDTQYF
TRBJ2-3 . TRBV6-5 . TGTGCCAGCAGGGGGGGTGTGGGCACAGATACGCAGTATTTT CASRGGVGTDTQYF
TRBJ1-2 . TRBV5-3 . TGTGCCAGAAGCTTAATGGGGTCCCTCCGGGGCACCTTC CARSLMGSLRGTF
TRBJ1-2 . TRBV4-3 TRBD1 TGCGCCAGCAGCCAAGAAGACAGGGCGGTGGATGGCTACACCTTC CASSQEDRAVDGYTF
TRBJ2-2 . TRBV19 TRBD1 TGTGCCAGTAGTTCCTGGGGACAGGGGACCGGGGAGCTGTTTTTT CASSSWGQGTGELFF
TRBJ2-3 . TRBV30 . TGTGCCTGGAGCCCGACATACACAGATACGCAGTATTTT CAWSPTYTDTQYF
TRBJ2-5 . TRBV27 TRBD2 TGTGCCAGCAAGACGGCGGGAGGGGGTGAGACCCAGTACTTC CASKTAGGGETQYF
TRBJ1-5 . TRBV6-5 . TGTGCCAGCAGTCCAACCGGGACAAACATGCGGCCCCAGCATTTT CASSPTGTNMRPQHF